This record covers a single T cell receptor (beta chain). Generated by immunoSEQ multiplex PCR, the TCRdb table keeps only in-frame clones and is missing some. Of fewer than 250,000 clones listed, about four fifths were seen once; the top ten hold less than 4%. This sample was included in a study of blood T cell repertoires in COVID-19. The CDR3 contains 16 residues. V was shortened by 4 bases and J by 0 bases, with 12 bases between the two germline ends. Per the germline V gene, CDR1 is LGHDT and CDR2 is YNNKEL (reference sequence). The receptor comes from a middle-aged woman who had been exposed to COVID-19. The genes are TRBV3-1 (or the pseudogene TRBV3-2) and TRBJ1-4, with D hard to call. The specimen was PBMCs or T cells enriched from blood (not recorded which). The CDR3: CASSPAEGTTNEKLFF. For the CDR3, the DNA is TGTGCCAGCAGCCCTGCCGAGGGAACAACTAATGAAAAACTGTTTTTT.